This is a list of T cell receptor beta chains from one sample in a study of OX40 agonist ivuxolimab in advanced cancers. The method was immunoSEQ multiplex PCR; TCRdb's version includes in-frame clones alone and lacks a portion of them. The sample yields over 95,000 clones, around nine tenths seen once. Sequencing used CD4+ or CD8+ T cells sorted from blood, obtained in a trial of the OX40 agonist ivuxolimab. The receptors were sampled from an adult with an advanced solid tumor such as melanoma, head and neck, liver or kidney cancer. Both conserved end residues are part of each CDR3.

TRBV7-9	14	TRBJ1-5	CASSLEGTNQPQHF
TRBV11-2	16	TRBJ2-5	CASSTSGGAGGETQYF
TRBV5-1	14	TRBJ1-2	CASSGTTNEVGYTF
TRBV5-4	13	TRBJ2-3	CASSLVAADTQYF
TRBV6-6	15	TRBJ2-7	CASSYSGGPAYEQYF
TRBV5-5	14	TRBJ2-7	CASSVRQGINEQYF
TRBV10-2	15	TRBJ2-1	CASSFSGDPYNEQFF
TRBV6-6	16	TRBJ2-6	CASSEGQGTGANVLTF
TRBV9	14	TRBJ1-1	CASSVAGAAGEAFF
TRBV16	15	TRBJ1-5	CASSRPGTGYQPQHF
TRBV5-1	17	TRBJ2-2	CASSKPGLAGGTGELFF
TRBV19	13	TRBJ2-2	CASSIVEAGELFF
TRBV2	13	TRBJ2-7	CASILAVRSEQYF
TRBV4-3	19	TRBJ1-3	CASSQETGQGAISGNTIYF
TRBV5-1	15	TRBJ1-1	CASSWRGEMNTEAFF
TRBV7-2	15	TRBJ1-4	CASSLFRGQGEKLFF
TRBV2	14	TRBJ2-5	CASRRDGRGETQYF
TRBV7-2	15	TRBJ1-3	CASSLAQGAGNTIYF
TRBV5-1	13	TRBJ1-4	CASSEGGNEKLFF
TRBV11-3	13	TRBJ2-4	CASSLEGGNIQYF
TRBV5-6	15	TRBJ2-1	CASRQTGQGSNEQFF
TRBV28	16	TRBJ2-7	CASSLAGTSGSYEQYF
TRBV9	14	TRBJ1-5	CASSVMGGGQPQHF
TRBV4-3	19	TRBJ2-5	CASSQEIWDRGMFGETQYF
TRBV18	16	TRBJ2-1	CASSPPAGGTYNEQFF
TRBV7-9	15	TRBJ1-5	CASSRAGTGYQPQHF
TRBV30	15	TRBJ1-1	CAWSSMGGGNTEAFF
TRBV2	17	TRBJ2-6	CASSETRTGTGVYVLTF
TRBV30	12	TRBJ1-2	CAWTDTGGGYTF
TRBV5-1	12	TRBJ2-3	CASSLPTDTQYF
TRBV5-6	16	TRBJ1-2	CASSPPNRGRHYGYTF
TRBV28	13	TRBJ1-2	CAISQGANYGYTF
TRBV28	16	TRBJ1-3	CASGLVIGGSGDTIYF
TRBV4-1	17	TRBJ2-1	CASSQVGGGASYNEQFF
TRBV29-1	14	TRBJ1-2	CSVPRPLGHYGYTF
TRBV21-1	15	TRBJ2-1	CASSTRDRAGGEQFF
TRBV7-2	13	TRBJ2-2	CASRGQNTGELFF
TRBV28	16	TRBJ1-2	CASSSQKRDRVVGYTF
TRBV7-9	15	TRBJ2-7	CASSSSGGSAYEQYF
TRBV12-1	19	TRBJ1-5	CASSSRKLDRGRLSQPQHF
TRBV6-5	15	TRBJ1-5	CASSYSSSKGQPQHF
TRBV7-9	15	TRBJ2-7	CASSPSAGATYEQYF
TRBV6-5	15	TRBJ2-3	CASSYSQIRTDTQYF
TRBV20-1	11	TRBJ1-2	CSARPLHGYTF
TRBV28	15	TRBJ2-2	CASSIPGPNTGELFF
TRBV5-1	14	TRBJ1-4	CASSEGVANEKLFF
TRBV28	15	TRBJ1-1	CASKGNRAGVTEAFF
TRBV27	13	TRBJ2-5	CASSLRWRETQYF
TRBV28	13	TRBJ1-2	CASSSGGGFGYTF
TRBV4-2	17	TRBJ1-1	CASSYFPSPGQGSEAFF
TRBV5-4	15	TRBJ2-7	CASSPQRGGIYEQYF
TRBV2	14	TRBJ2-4	CASSESEGQNIQYF
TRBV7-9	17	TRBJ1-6	CASSTYRGASYNSPLHF
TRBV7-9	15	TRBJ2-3	CASSLVGISTDTQYF